This T cell receptor (beta chain) was captured by sequencing in a study of shared clonotypes between healthy human individuals. The trim removed 2 bases at V and 8 bases at J, leaving 5 bases unmatched. This CDR3 is 14 amino acids long. Germline V gene lookup returns CDR1 SGHRS and CDR2 YFSETQ. The assay was immunoSEQ multiplex PCR, and TCRdb's table has in-frame clones only and misses some. Seen here are 2 million to 2.5 million clones, 90% to 95% observed once, and the top ten hold 0.39%. Specimen: naive CD4+ T cells from PBMCs. Noted subset: CD45RA+ positively selected. The chain recombines TRBV5-1 with TRBJ1-2, with TRBD1 matching 11 bases. The receptor's source is a man between 18 and 35 years old in good health. Some clones in this sample may be carry-over from other donors' samples. The CDR3 DNA follows: TGCGCCAGCAGCTTCGGACAGGGGGCGACCGGCTACACCTTC. Amino acids: CASSFGQGATGYTF.